The rows below give T cell receptor beta chains drawn from one sample of a study of neurological immune-mediated disorders. A single record per CDR3 protein comes from TCRdb applying MiXCR to the 5' RACE reads. The data contain roughly 34,000 distinct CDR3 sequences, 10% to 15% of them singletons. Specimen: PBMCs. The receptors here all came from a middle-aged woman in good health. The CDR3 runs from the conserved cysteine through the conserved F or W. D genes are given only for firm matches. Size is omitted from some rows. Given values are once, few, many or a class for expanded clones.

abundance: many; d_gene: NA; j_gene: TRBJ2-5; v_gene: TRBV29-1; len: 12; CDR3nt: TGCAGCGTGAAGGACCCGCAAGAGACCCAGTACTTC; CDR3aa: CSVKDPQETQYF
abundance: NA; d_gene: NA; j_gene: TRBJ2-5; v_gene: TRBV4-3; len: 13; CDR3nt: TGCGCCAGCAGCCAAGATAGAGGAGAGAACCAGTACTTC; CDR3aa: CASSQDRGENQYF
abundance: many; d_gene: TRBD1; j_gene: TRBJ1-5; v_gene: TRBV5-1; len: 14; CDR3nt: TGCGCCAGCAGCCGGACAGGGCCTAATCAGCCCCAGCATTTT; CDR3aa: CASSRTGPNQPQHF
abundance: NA; d_gene: NA; j_gene: TRBJ2-3; v_gene: TRBV15; len: 17; CDR3nt: TGTGCCACCAGCAGAGAGTCAGGTCCAATGGTAGGAGATACGCAGTATTTT; CDR3aa: CATSRESGPMVGDTQYF
abundance: medium-sized; d_gene: NA; j_gene: TRBJ2-7; v_gene: TRBV20-1; len: 11; CDR3nt: TGCAGTGCTGGCAGGTTGTACGAGCAGTACTTC; CDR3aa: CSAGRLYEQYF
abundance: many; d_gene: NA; j_gene: TRBJ2-1; v_gene: TRBV20-1; len: 17; CDR3nt: TGCAGTGCTAGGGGGGGTCCGGAAAGGACCTTCCCCAATGAGCAGTTCTTC; CDR3aa: CSARGGPERTFPNEQFF
abundance: NA; d_gene: NA; j_gene: TRBJ2-3; v_gene: TRBV24-1; len: 16; CDR3nt: TGTGCCACCAGTGACCCCGACAGTTATTACACAGATACGCAGTATTTT; CDR3aa: CATSDPDSYYTDTQYF
abundance: NA; d_gene: NA; j_gene: TRBJ2-2; v_gene: TRBV6-5; len: 14; CDR3nt: TGTGCCAGCAAACGGGACCCTTACACCGGGGAGATGTTCTTT; CDR3aa: CASKRDPYTGEMFF
abundance: many; d_gene: NA; j_gene: TRBJ1-2; v_gene: TRBV11-2; len: 15; CDR3nt: TGTGCCAGCAGCTTATCCCCAGCAGATTTCTATGGCTACACCTTC; CDR3aa: CASSLSPADFYGYTF
abundance: NA; d_gene: NA; j_gene: TRBJ2-5; v_gene: TRBV7-9; len: 16; CDR3nt: TGTGCCAGCAGCTTAGACCCCGGACTCCTTCAAGAGACCCAGTACTTC; CDR3aa: CASSLDPGLLQETQYF
abundance: many; d_gene: NA; j_gene: TRBJ1-5; v_gene: TRBV12-3/TRBV12-4; len: 20; CDR3nt: TGTGCCAGCAGTCCCGCTCACTCGCCTCTGCGGAAACATAGCAATCAGCCCCAGCATTTT; CDR3aa: CASSPAHSPLRKHSNQPQHF
abundance: NA; d_gene: NA; j_gene: TRBJ2-7; v_gene: TRBV11-1; len: 16; CDR3nt: TGTGCCAGCAGCTTACCCTTGGGACGGGATATCGACGAGCAGTACTTC; CDR3aa: CASSLPLGRDIDEQYF
abundance: many; d_gene: TRBD1; j_gene: TRBJ2-3; v_gene: TRBV18; len: 16; CDR3nt: TGTGCCAGCTCACGAGAACCGGGACAGCTCACAGATACGCAGTATTTT; CDR3aa: CASSREPGQLTDTQYF
abundance: many; d_gene: TRBD2; j_gene: TRBJ2-5; v_gene: TRBV12-3/TRBV12-4; len: 17; CDR3nt: TGTGCCAGCAGTCCCTGGACTAGCGGCCTCCAGGGAGAGACCCAGTACTTC; CDR3aa: CASSPWTSGLQGETQYF
abundance: many; d_gene: NA; j_gene: TRBJ1-1; v_gene: TRBV19; len: 13; CDR3nt: TGTGCCAGTAGACCGGGAAAGAACACTGAAGCTTTCTTT; CDR3aa: CASRPGKNTEAFF
abundance: NA; d_gene: TRBD1; j_gene: TRBJ1-6; v_gene: TRBV18; len: 15; CDR3nt: TGTGCCATCTCACTCGGACAGGGGATCAATTCACCCCTCCACTTT; CDR3aa: CAISLGQGINSPLHF
abundance: many; d_gene: NA; j_gene: TRBJ1-5; v_gene: TRBV24-1; len: 14; CDR3nt: TGTGCCACCAGTGATTCCCAAATCGACCAGCCCCAGCATTTT; CDR3aa: CATSDSQIDQPQHF
abundance: many; d_gene: TRBD2; j_gene: TRBJ2-1; v_gene: TRBV7-8; len: 17; CDR3nt: TGTGCCAGCAGCTTAGTGGGACTAGCGGGAGGAGTAGGGGAGCAGTTCTTC; CDR3aa: CASSLVGLAGGVGEQFF
abundance: NA; d_gene: NA; j_gene: TRBJ2-1; v_gene: TRBV11-2; len: 12; CDR3nt: TGTGCCAGCAGCCCTAACGGGGGCGTGCAGTTCTTC; CDR3aa: CASSPNGGVQFF
abundance: many; d_gene: TRBD1; j_gene: TRBJ1-2; v_gene: TRBV29-1; len: 15; CDR3nt: TGCAGCGTGGCTTCTGACAGGGGGCTGAGCTATGGCTACACCTTC; CDR3aa: CSVASDRGLSYGYTF
abundance: many; d_gene: TRBD1; j_gene: TRBJ1-5; v_gene: TRBV6-2/TRBV6-3; len: 21; CDR3nt: TGTGCCAGCAGTACTGGCAACCGACAGGGGACATTTCTACTATACAGTCAGCCCCAGCATTTT; CDR3aa: CASSTGNRQGTFLLYSQPQHF
abundance: many; d_gene: TRBD1; j_gene: TRBJ1-1; v_gene: TRBV15; len: 16; CDR3nt: TGTGCCACCAGCAGGACAGGGGGCAAGAGGAACACTGAAGCTTTCTTT; CDR3aa: CATSRTGGKRNTEAFF
abundance: NA; d_gene: NA; j_gene: TRBJ1-1; v_gene: TRBV19; len: 14; CDR3nt: TGTGCCAGTAGTATAGGGACGGGGAACACTGAAGCTTTCTTT; CDR3aa: CASSIGTGNTEAFF
abundance: many; d_gene: NA; j_gene: TRBJ1-1; v_gene: TRBV25-1; len: 12; CDR3nt: TGTGCCAGCAGTCCTGGAACAACTGCGGCTTTCTTT; CDR3aa: CASSPGTTAAFF
abundance: many; d_gene: NA; j_gene: TRBJ2-1; v_gene: TRBV5-1; len: 17; CDR3nt: TGCGCCAGCAGCTTGGGGAGTCTTTCGGGGCCCTACAATGAGCAGTTCTTC; CDR3aa: CASSLGSLSGPYNEQFF
abundance: many; d_gene: TRBD1; j_gene: TRBJ1-1; v_gene: TRBV12-3/TRBV12-4; len: 13; CDR3nt: TGTGCCAGCGTGGGGGGGGACAGGGTTGAAGCTTTCTTT; CDR3aa: CASVGGDRVEAFF
abundance: many; d_gene: NA; j_gene: TRBJ1-3; v_gene: TRBV3-1; len: 16; CDR3nt: TGTGCCAGCAGCCAAGGCACAGATCTCTCTGGAAACACCATATATTTT; CDR3aa: CASSQGTDLSGNTIYF
abundance: many; d_gene: NA; j_gene: TRBJ2-1; v_gene: TRBV20-1; len: 16; CDR3nt: TGCAGTGCTAGAGATGGCGCGGGGTTGACGGTGCGTGAGCAGTTCTTC; CDR3aa: CSARDGAGLTVREQFF
abundance: many; d_gene: NA; j_gene: TRBJ2-7; v_gene: TRBV12-3/TRBV12-4; len: 11; CDR3nt: TGTGCCAGCAGTATTACCTACGAGCAGTACTTC; CDR3aa: CASSITYEQYF
abundance: NA; d_gene: NA; j_gene: TRBJ1-2; v_gene: TRBV6-5; len: 15; CDR3nt: TGTGCCAGCAGCCTCGGAGGAAAAGCTAACTATGGCTACACCTTC; CDR3aa: CASSLGGKANYGYTF
abundance: NA; d_gene: NA; j_gene: TRBJ1-1; v_gene: TRBV4-3; len: 14; CDR3nt: TGCGCCAGCAGCCAAGATCCAACGAACACTGAAGCTTTCTTT; CDR3aa: CASSQDPTNTEAFF
abundance: few; d_gene: TRBD2; j_gene: TRBJ2-7; v_gene: TRBV7-2; len: 17; CDR3nt: TGTGCCAGCAGCTTAAGGGAGCTAGCGGGACTCCCCTACGAGCAGTACTTC; CDR3aa: CASSLRELAGLPYEQYF
abundance: many; d_gene: NA; j_gene: TRBJ1-4; v_gene: TRBV6-6; len: 15; CDR3nt: TGTGCCAGCAGTTACCGGACAGCGGGGAATGAAAAACTGTTTTTT; CDR3aa: CASSYRTAGNEKLFF
abundance: NA; d_gene: NA; j_gene: TRBJ2-7; v_gene: TRBV20-1; len: 11; CDR3nt: TGCAGTGCCGGGATCCGCTACGAGCAGTACTTC; CDR3aa: CSAGIRYEQYF
abundance: many; d_gene: NA; j_gene: TRBJ1-1; v_gene: TRBV29-1; len: 13; CDR3nt: TGCAGCGTTTCCCGGGCCGAGATCGCTGAAGCTTTCTTT; CDR3aa: CSVSRAEIAEAFF
abundance: NA; d_gene: NA; j_gene: TRBJ1-1; v_gene: TRBV6-2/TRBV6-3; len: 14; CDR3nt: TGTGCTAGCAGTTACCCAGCGGGGAACACTGAAGCTTTCTTT; CDR3aa: CASSYPAGNTEAFF
abundance: many; d_gene: TRBD2; j_gene: TRBJ2-7; v_gene: TRBV29-1; len: 15; CDR3nt: TGCAGCGTTGAAGAAACTAGCGGGAGTCCCTACGAGCAGTACTTC; CDR3aa: CSVEETSGSPYEQYF
abundance: NA; d_gene: NA; j_gene: TRBJ2-3; v_gene: TRBV3-1; len: 15; CDR3nt: TGTGCCAGCAGCCAAGTCGGGGGAAACACAGATACGCAGTATTTT; CDR3aa: CASSQVGGNTDTQYF
abundance: NA; d_gene: TRBD1; j_gene: TRBJ1-5; v_gene: TRBV12-3/TRBV12-4; len: 14; CDR3nt: TGTGCCAGCAGCAGGACAGGGCGGGATCAGCCCCAGCATTTT; CDR3aa: CASSRTGRDQPQHF
abundance: medium-sized; d_gene: NA; j_gene: TRBJ2-7; v_gene: TRBV5-6; len: 17; CDR3nt: TGTGCCAGCAGCTTTTACCCGGGAAGAAAAAACTCCTACGAGCAGTACTTC; CDR3aa: CASSFYPGRKNSYEQYF
abundance: many; d_gene: TRBD1; j_gene: TRBJ1-6; v_gene: TRBV6-2/TRBV6-3; len: 16; CDR3nt: TGTGCCAGCAGTACCGACAGGGGCCTACCATCTTCACCCCTCCACTTT; CDR3aa: CASSTDRGLPSSPLHF
abundance: many; d_gene: NA; j_gene: TRBJ2-7; v_gene: TRBV18; len: 14; CDR3nt: TGTGCCAGCTCACCGGGGGGCGCGGGGTACGAGCAGTACTTC; CDR3aa: CASSPGGAGYEQYF
abundance: many; d_gene: NA; j_gene: TRBJ2-3; v_gene: TRBV12-3/TRBV12-4; len: 17; CDR3nt: TGTGCCAGCAGTTCCCCTTGGGTCCGAAATAGCACAGATACGCAGTATTTT; CDR3aa: CASSSPWVRNSTDTQYF
abundance: many; d_gene: NA; j_gene: TRBJ2-3; v_gene: TRBV5-5; len: 15; CDR3nt: TGTGCCAGCAGCTTGGGGACGGTTAGCACAGATACGCAGTATTTT; CDR3aa: CASSLGTVSTDTQYF
abundance: medium-sized; d_gene: NA; j_gene: TRBJ2-7; v_gene: TRBV5-1; len: 15; CDR3nt: TGCGCCAGCAGCTTGGCCCCGGGACGACAATACGAGCAGTACTTC; CDR3aa: CASSLAPGRQYEQYF
abundance: once; d_gene: TRBD1; j_gene: TRBJ1-5; v_gene: TRBV7-2; len: 15; CDR3nt: TGTGCCAGCAGCTTCGGACAGGGGGGTAGTCAGCCCCAGCATTTT; CDR3aa: CASSFGQGGSQPQHF
abundance: many; d_gene: TRBD1; j_gene: TRBJ2-1; v_gene: TRBV6-5; len: 16; CDR3nt: TGTGCCAGCAGTTACTTCTCCGGGACAGATCACAATGAGCAGTTCTTC; CDR3aa: CASSYFSGTDHNEQFF
abundance: many; d_gene: TRBD1; j_gene: TRBJ1-4; v_gene: TRBV2; len: 16; CDR3nt: TGTGCCAGCAGTGAAGGAGGGACAGGGGAAAAGGAAAAACTGTTTTTT; CDR3aa: CASSEGGTGEKEKLFF
abundance: many; d_gene: NA; j_gene: TRBJ2-1; v_gene: TRBV20-1; len: 14; CDR3nt: TGCAGTGCCCTCAGACTCGTAGGGGACAATGAGCAGTTCTTC; CDR3aa: CSALRLVGDNEQFF
abundance: many; d_gene: NA; j_gene: TRBJ2-3; v_gene: TRBV10-3; len: 14; CDR3nt: TGTGCCATCAGTCCCCTGCGAAGCACAGATACGCAGTATTTT; CDR3aa: CAISPLRSTDTQYF
abundance: many; d_gene: NA; j_gene: TRBJ2-1; v_gene: TRBV7-9; len: 10; CDR3nt: TGTGCCAGCAGTTGGAATGAGCAGTTCTTC; CDR3aa: CASSWNEQFF